Each of the 17 T cell receptor beta chains below was sequenced from the same sample in a study of T cell repertoires in ileal Crohn's disease. The protocol was immunoSEQ multiplex PCR, while the TCRdb copy is restricted to in-frame clones and leaves out a portion. The sample yields approximately 18,000 clones, roughly three fifths seen once. What was sequenced was ileal tissue. Receptors originate from an adult with Crohn's disease.

Remarks on this clone: One end of the junction varies from germline; a read error may be responsible. The genes are TRBV7-9 and TRBJ1-1, with D unclear. The CDR3 length is 11 residues. Germline V gives CDR1 SEHNR, CDR2 FQNEAQ (reference sequence). CDR3: CASSSLALIGF. The CDR3 region has the DNA TGTGCCAGCAGCTCCCTAGCGTTGATCGGGTTT.

The chain carries TRBV18 and TRBJ2-1; D gene unclear. The germline CDR1 and CDR2 sequences are KGHSH and LQKENI. Between the trimmed V and J ends, which lost 2 bases and 7 bases, there was a span of 3 bases. The CDR3 sequence is 11 residues long. The CDR3 protein is CASSPINEQFF. The CDR3 DNA reads as TGTGCCAGCTCACCAATAAATGAGCAGTTCTTC.

As for this clone: One end of the junction is discordant with germline, which a read error may explain. CDR3 bases: TGTGCCAGCAGCTTTGAGCGGGAGCTGTTCTTC. It specifies CASSFERELFF. The rearrangement links TRBV7-9 to TRBJ2-1, with TRBD2 identical over 8 bases. The CDR3 has 11 amino acids. Per the germline V gene, CDR1 is SEHNR and CDR2 is FQNEAQ (reference sequence). Based on the CDR3 plus reference TRBV7-9 and TRBJ2-1, the full variable domain is DTGVSQNPRHKITKRGQNVTFRCDPISEHNRLYWYRQTLGQGPEFLTYFQNEAQLEKSRLLSDRFSAERPKGSFSTLEIQRTEQGDSAMYLCASSFERELFFGPGTRLTVL.

This clone occurred a few times. The chain is built from TRBV7-3 and TRBJ2-5; possibly TRBD2 for D (5 bases). The CDR3 has 13 amino acids. Germline CDR1 and CDR2: SGHTA and FQGTGA. V was pared by 2 bases and J by 9 bases, with 13 bases between. The DNA of the CDR3 is TGTGCCAGCAGCTTAGGCGGGCTGGCGGCCCAGTACTTC. This sequence encodes CASSLGGLAAQYF.

J is TRBJ1-5 and V is TRBV7-3, with D perhaps TRBD1 (5 bases). Germline-derived CDR1 and CDR2 are SGHTA and FQGTGA. V was pared by 2 bases and J by 6 bases, with 11 bases between. There are 14 residues in the CDR3. The CDR3 region has the DNA TGTGCCAGCAGCTTACAGGGTTATAGTCAGCCCCAGCATTTT. The encoded protein is CASSLQGYSQPQHF. The full variable domain, with the rest looked up from reference TRBV7-3 and TRBJ1-5, is GAGVSQTPSNKVTEKGKYVELRCDPISGHTALYWYRQSLGQGPEFLIYFQGTGAADDSGLPNDRFFAVRPEGSVSTLKIQRTERGDSAVYLCASSLQGYSQPQHFGDGTRLSIL.

J is TRBJ1-1 and V is TRBV18; possible D gene TRBD1, 5 bases. From germline, CDR1 is KGHSH and CDR2 LQKENI. Deletions cut 4 bases from V and 0 bases from J, with 12 bases between. The CDR3 contains 15 residues. The CDR3 protein is CASSLQGSMNTEAFF. The CDR3, as DNA: TGTGCCAGCTCACTTCAGGGATCGATGAACACTGAAGCTTTCTTT.

This chain connects TRBV6-5 to TRBJ2-2; 7 bases are shared with TRBD1. The ends lost 2 bases at V and 3 bases at J; junction bases unmatched: 3. This CDR3 comprises 15 residues. From germline, CDR1 is MNHEY and CDR2 SVGAGI. CDR3 amino acids: CASSYNRGHTGELFF. The CDR3 bases are TGTGCCAGCAGTTACAACAGGGGTCACACCGGGGAGCTGTTTTTT.

This clone showed up just a few times. The chain uses TRBV7-2 and TRBJ2-1, with TRBD2 identical over 7 bases. The CDR3 contains 14 residues. Germline V gene sequence: CDR1 SGHTA, CDR2 FQGNSA. V lost 5 bases, J lost 8 bases, and 9 bases stayed unmatched. CDR3 DNA: TGTGCCAGCAGCCGAGTGGGACTATCGGATGAGCAGTTCTTC. Translation: CASSRVGLSDEQFF.

The CDR3, as DNA: TGTGCCAGCGGAGACTTTAATCAGCCCCAGCATTTT. Its protein is CASGDFNQPQHF. The rearrangement joins TRBV5-8 to TRBJ1-5; D is ambiguous. Trimming removed 7 bases at V and 4 bases at J, with 9 bases between. CDR1 SGHTS and CDR2 YDEGEE come from the germline V gene. The CDR3 contains 12 residues. Supplemented by reference TRBV5-8 and TRBJ1-5, the full variable domain reads EAGVTQSPTHLIKTRGQQATLRCSPISGHTSVYWYQQALGLGLQFLLWYDEGEERNRGNFPPRFSGRQFPNYSSELNVNALELEDSALYLCASGDFNQPQHFGDGTRLSIL.

The rearrangement links TRBV6-5 to TRBJ2-7; a possible D gene is TRBD2 (5 bases). The CDR3 spans 14 residues. In germline, CDR1 is MNHEY, CDR2 SVGAGI. Trimming shortened V by 7 bases and J by 4 bases, and 17 bases separated the two germline ends. In DNA, the CDR3 is TGTGCCAGCACCCCCCCTGGAGGAAAATACGAGCAGTACTTC. As protein: CASTPPGGKYEQYF.

The chain recombines TRBV27 with TRBJ2-7; weak D call: TRBD1 (9 bases). With 6 bases removed from V and 6 bases from J, the gap between germline ends came to 21 bases. The CDR3 spans 15 residues. From germline, CDR1 is MNHEY and CDR2 SMNVEV (reference sequence). CDR3 coding DNA: TGTGCCAGCAGGCAAATACAGGGGGCGGGGGGCGAGCAGTACTTC. Translation gives CASRQIQGAGGEQYF.

This clone showed up just a few times. The rearrangement uses TRBV7-2 and TRBJ2-1; D might be TRBD2 (6 bases). Trimming stripped 5 bases from V and 7 bases from J, with 15 bases between. Germline loops: CDR1 SGHTA, CDR2 FQGNSA. The CDR3 is 14 amino acids. CDR3 residues: CASSLTGLFNEQFF. The CDR3 DNA is TGTGCCAGCAGCCTCACGGGACTTTTTAATGAGCAGTTCTTC.

This clone was counted a few times. The chain is built from TRBV11-2 and TRBJ2-7, with TRBD2 as a possible D gene (6 bases). This CDR3 comprises 12 residues. V was trimmed by 2 bases and J by 6 bases, leaving 8 bases between them. The germline V gene has CDR1 SGHAT and CDR2 FQNNGV. DNA of the CDR3: TGTGCCAGCAGCTTACCGCGGGGCGAGCAGTACTTC. Translated, it gives CASSLPRGEQYF.

There are a few counts of this clone. The V and J genes are TRBV29-1 and TRBJ2-3; D is perhaps TRBD2 (5 bases). Trimming left V 2 bases short and J 4 bases short, with 10 bases between. Germline V lookup: CDR1 SQVTM, CDR2 ANQGSEA. The CDR3 sequence is 13 residues long. The CDR3 DNA reads TGCAGCGTTGAACGGGGAAGGGCAGATACGCAGTATTTT. This codes for CSVERGRADTQYF.

The chain links TRBV9 to TRBJ2-3; TRBD2 matches 8 bases. The germline V gene encodes CDR1 SGDLS and CDR2 YYNGEE. The CDR3 has 15 residues. Losses at the gene ends were 2 bases for V and 4 bases for J; bases not matched to a gene: 6. The CDR3 loop reads CASSVLAGRADTQYF. For the CDR3, the DNA is TGTGCCAGCAGCGTCTTAGCGGGAAGGGCAGATACGCAGTATTTT.

The V and J genes are TRBV18 and TRBJ2-7; 8 bases are shared with TRBD2. Trimming removed 3 bases from V and 0 bases from J; junction bases left unmatched: 1. CDR1 is KGHSH, CDR2 LQKENI, per germline. The CDR3 is made up of 14 amino acids. DNA for the CDR3: TGTGCCAGCTCACCGAGCGGGGGCTCCTACGAGCAGTACTTC. As protein: CASSPSGGSYEQYF.

This clone occurred a few times. The rearrangement joins TRBV7-2 to TRBJ2-3, with TRBD1 as a possible D gene (6 bases). The V and J ends lost 5 bases and 1 base respectively, with 10 bases between them. The germline V gene encodes CDR1 SGHTA and CDR2 FQGNSA. This CDR3 contains 14 residues. In nucleotides, the CDR3 is TGTGCCAGCAGCAAACGGACAGGCACAGATACGCAGTATTTT. This encodes CASSKRTGTDTQYF.